This T cell receptor beta chain was found in a study of cytomegalovirus exposure and HLA in healthy donors. Everyone who donated was a healthy bone marrow donor. Unmatched junction bases numbered 16, after V lost 6 bases and J lost 5 bases. The CDR3 sequence is 16 residues long. Germline-derived CDR1 and CDR2 are SGDLS and YYNGEE. PCR employed 60 Vbeta and 13 Jbeta primers. Assay: immunoSEQ multiplex PCR; the TCRdb copy retains only in-frame clones and omits some. The repertoire holds 120,000 to 150,000 clones, with just under 85% as singletons. Study conclusions and caveats: Prior analysis indicated that the majority of TCR beta V segments exhibited productivity approximately 87% or approximately 30% of the time.

A single count supports this clone. No antigen is known for it. The sample comprised PBMCs. This receptor was identified in a woman between 35 and 50 years old in good health and CMV-seronegative. The rearrangement joins TRBV9 to TRBJ1-2; 7 positions agree with TRBD1. Here the CDR3 reads CASTRTGYSYLYGYTF. The CDR3, as DNA: TGTGCCAGCACTCGGACAGGTTATAGCTACCTGTATGGCTACACCTTC.